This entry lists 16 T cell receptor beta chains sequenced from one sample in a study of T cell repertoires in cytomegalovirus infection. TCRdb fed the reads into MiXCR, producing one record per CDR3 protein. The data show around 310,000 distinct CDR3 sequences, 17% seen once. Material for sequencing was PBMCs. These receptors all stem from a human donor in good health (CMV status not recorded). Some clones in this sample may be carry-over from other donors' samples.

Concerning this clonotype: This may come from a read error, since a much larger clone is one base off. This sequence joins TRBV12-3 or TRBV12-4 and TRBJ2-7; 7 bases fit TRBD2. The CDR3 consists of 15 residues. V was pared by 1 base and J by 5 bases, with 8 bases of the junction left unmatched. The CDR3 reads CASSLGAGDVHEQYF. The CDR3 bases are TGTGCCAGCAGTTTAGGGGCGGGGGACGTCCACGAGCAGTACTTC.

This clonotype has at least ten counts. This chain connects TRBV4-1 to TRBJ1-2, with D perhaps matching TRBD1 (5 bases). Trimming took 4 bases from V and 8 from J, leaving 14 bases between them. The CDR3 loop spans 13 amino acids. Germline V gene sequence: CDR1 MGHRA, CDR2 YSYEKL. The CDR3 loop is CASSPTGELGYTF. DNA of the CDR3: TGCGCCAGCAGCCCAACAGGAGAGCTGGGCTACACCTTC.

The chain's CDR3 is CASSRYPRDSNTEAFF. CDR3 in DNA: TGTGCCAGTAGTAGATACCCGCGGGACTCCAACACTGAAGCTTTCTTT. The genes are TRBV19 and TRBJ1-1, with D perhaps matching TRBD1 (5 bases). Germline-derived CDR1 and CDR2 are LNHDA and SQIVND (reference sequence). Trimming pared 4 bases from V and 2 bases from J, leaving 17 bases between. The CDR3 has 16 residues.

Written as DNA, the CDR3 is TGTGCCAGCAGCACTTCCAGGCTAGCGGGGTTAGAGACCCAGTACTTC. Amino acid sequence: CASSTSRLAGLETQYF. The chain uses TRBV5-8 and TRBJ2-5; 9 bases match TRBD2. Germline assignment: CDR1 SGHTS and CDR2 YDEGEE. This CDR3 contains 16 residues. With V trimmed by 4 bases and J by 4 bases, 11 bases remained unmatched.

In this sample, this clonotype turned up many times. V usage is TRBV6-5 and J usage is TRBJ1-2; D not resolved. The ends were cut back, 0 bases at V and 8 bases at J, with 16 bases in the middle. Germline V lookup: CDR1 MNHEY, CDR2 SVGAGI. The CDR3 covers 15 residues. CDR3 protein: CASSYSGREGDGYTF. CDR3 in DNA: TGTGCCAGCAGTTACTCCGGTCGCGAAGGCGACGGCTACACCTTC.

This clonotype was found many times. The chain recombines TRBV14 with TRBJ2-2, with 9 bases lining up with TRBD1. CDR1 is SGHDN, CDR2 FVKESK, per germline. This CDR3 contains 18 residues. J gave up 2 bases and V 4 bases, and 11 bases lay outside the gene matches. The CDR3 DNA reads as TGTGCCAGCAGCCCCTTGCTGGGACAGGGACAAAACACCGGGGAGCTGTTTTTT. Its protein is CASSPLLGQGQNTGELFF.

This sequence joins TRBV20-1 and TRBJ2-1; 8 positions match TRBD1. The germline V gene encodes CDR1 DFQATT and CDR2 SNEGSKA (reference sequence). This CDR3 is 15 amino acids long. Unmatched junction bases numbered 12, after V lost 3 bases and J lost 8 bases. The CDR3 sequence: CSASPGQGFVDEQFF. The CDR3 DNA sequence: TGCAGTGCTAGTCCCGGACAGGGTTTTGTCGATGAGCAGTTCTTC.

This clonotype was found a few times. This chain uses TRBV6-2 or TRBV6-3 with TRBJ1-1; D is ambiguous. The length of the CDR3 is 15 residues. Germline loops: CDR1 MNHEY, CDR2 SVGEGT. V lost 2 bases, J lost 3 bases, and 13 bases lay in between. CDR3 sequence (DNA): TGTGCCAGCAGTTACGGGCGTTCGTGGGACACTGAAGCTTTCTTT. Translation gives CASSYGRSWDTEAFF.

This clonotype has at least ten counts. CDR3 sequence: CASTPPGLHTDTQYF. The CDR3 nucleotides read TGTGCCAGCACCCCTCCGGGGCTACACACAGATACGCAGTATTTT. The V gene is TRBV7-2, the J gene TRBJ2-3, with D perhaps matching TRBD1 or TRBD2 (5 bases each). CDR1 SGHTA and CDR2 FQGNSA come from the germline V gene. The CDR3 has 15 residues. Trimming cost V 7 bases and J 2 bases, with 16 bases left between them.

CDR3 sequence reads: CSVSTSGENNEQFF. CDR3 nucleotides: TGCAGTGTCTCGACTAGCGGGGAGAACAATGAGCAGTTCTTC. J is TRBJ2-1 and V is TRBV20-1; 11 bases match TRBD2. This CDR3 has 14 amino acids. Losses at the gene ends were 7 bases for V and 5 bases for J; bases not matched to a gene: 7. The germline gives CDR1 DFQATT, CDR2 SNEGSKA (reference sequence).

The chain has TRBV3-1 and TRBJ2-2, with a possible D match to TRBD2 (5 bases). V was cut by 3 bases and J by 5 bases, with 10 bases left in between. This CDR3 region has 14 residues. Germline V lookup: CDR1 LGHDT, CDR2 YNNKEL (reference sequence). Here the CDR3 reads CASSQVAGTGELFF. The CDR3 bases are TGTGCCAGCAGCCAGGTGGCGGGTACCGGGGAGCTGTTTTTT.

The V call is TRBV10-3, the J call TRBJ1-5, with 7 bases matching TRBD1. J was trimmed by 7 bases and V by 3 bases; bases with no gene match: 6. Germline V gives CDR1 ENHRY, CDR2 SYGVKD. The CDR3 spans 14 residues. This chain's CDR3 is CAISDRGTQQPQHF. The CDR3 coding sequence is TGTGCCATCAGTGACAGGGGGACCCAGCAGCCCCAGCATTTT.

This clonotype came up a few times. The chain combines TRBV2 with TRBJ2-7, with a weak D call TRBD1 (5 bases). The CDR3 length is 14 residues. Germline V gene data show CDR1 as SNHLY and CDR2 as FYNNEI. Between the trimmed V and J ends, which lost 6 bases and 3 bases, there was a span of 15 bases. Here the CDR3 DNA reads TGTGCCAGCAGGGGTGGCAGGGTAGTCTACGAGCAGTACTTC. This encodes CASRGGRVVYEQYF.

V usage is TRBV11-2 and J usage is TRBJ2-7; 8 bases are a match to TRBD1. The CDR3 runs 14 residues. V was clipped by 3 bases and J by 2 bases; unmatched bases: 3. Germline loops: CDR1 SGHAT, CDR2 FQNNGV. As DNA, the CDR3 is TGTGCCAGCAGCTTGGTCAGGGGGCCCTACGAGCAGTACTTC. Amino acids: CASSLVRGPYEQYF.

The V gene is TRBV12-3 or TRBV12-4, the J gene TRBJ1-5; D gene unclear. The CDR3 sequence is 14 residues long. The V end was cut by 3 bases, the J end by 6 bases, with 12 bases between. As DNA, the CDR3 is TGTGCCAGCAGTTTTTATGATATCGGTCAGCCCCAGCATTTT. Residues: CASSFYDIGQPQHF.

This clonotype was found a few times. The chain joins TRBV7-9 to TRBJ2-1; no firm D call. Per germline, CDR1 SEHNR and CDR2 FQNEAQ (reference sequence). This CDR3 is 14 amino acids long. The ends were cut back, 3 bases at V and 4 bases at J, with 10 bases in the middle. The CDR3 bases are TGTGCCAGCAGCTTCCGGGCCAAATACAATGAGCAGTTCTTC. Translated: CASSFRAKYNEQFF.